Listed here are 21 T cell receptor beta chains from one sample, sequenced in a study of cytomegalovirus exposure and HLA in healthy donors. Use of 60 Vbeta and 13 Jbeta primers characterized the PCR. Clones were sequenced by immunoSEQ multiplex PCR, and TCRdb holds only the in-frame ones, with some missing. Of around 180,000 clones listed, almost 85% are singletons. The sample comprised PBMCs. The origin of the receptors is a woman aged 45 to 65 in good health and CMV-seronegative.

The chain combines TRBV29-1 with TRBJ1-2, with 9 bases fitting TRBD1. CDR1 and CDR2 from the germline V gene are SQVTM and ANQGSEA. This CDR3 contains 16 residues. V trimming: 3 bases; J trimming: 4 bases; junction bases outside the gene matches: 12. The CDR3 DNA reads TGCAGCGTTGATCGAGACAGGGGGGCACCGGGCTATGGCTACACCTTC. Its protein product is CSVDRDRGAPGYGYTF. Supplemented by reference TRBV29-1 and TRBJ1-2, the full variable domain reads SAVISQKPSRDICQRGTSLTIQCQVDSQVTMMFWYRQQPGQSLTLIATANQGSEATYESGFVIDKFPISRPNLTFSTLTVSNMSPEDSSIYLCSVDRDRGAPGYGYTFGSGTRLTVV.

J is TRBJ2-5 and V is TRBV6-1; 12 bases map to TRBD2. After removal of 7 bases from V and 7 bases from J, the junction contained 10 bases not matched to a gene. The CDR3 is made up of 15 amino acids. Germline CDR1 reads MNHNS; CDR2 reads SASEGT. In DNA form, the CDR3 reads TGTGCCAGCACCGCGACTAGCGGGGGAGGGACGACCCAGTACTTC. As protein: CASTATSGGGTTQYF.

This chain connects TRBV28 to TRBJ2-3; the D gene is possibly TRBD2 (5 bases). The V gene's germline CDR1 is MDHEN and CDR2 SYDVKM. This CDR3 spans 12 amino acids. V was pared by 3 bases and J by 5 bases, with 6 bases between. CDR3 amino acids: CASSFGGDTQYF. The CDR3 nucleotides read TGTGCCAGCAGTTTCGGAGGAGATACGCAGTATTTT.

The chain carries TRBV2 and TRBJ2-5, with 7 bases fitting TRBD2. Trimming removed 2 bases from V and 5 bases from J; junction bases left unmatched: 11. CDR1 is SNHLY, CDR2 FYNNEI, per germline. The CDR3 is 16 amino acids. The CDR3 region is CASSEPPGGGGETQYF. CDR3 in DNA: TGTGCCAGCAGTGAACCGCCGGGGGGAGGTGGGGAGACCCAGTACTTC.

The chain has TRBV30 and TRBJ2-5; possibly TRBD1 for D (6 bases). V was cut by 2 bases and J by 5 bases, with 12 bases left in between. Germline V gene data show CDR1 as GTSNPN and CDR2 as SVGIG (reference sequence). The CDR3 is 13 residues long. The CDR3 is CAWSKGGWETQYF. Written as DNA, the CDR3 is TGTGCCTGGAGTAAAGGGGGTTGGGAGACCCAGTACTTC. The full variable domain, rest sourced from reference TRBV30 and TRBJ2-5, is SQTIHQWPATLVQPVGSPLSLECTVEGTSNPNLYWYRQAAGRGLQLLFYSVGIGQISSEVPQNLSASRPQDRQFILSSKKLLLSDSGFYLCAWSKGGWETQYFGPGTRLLVL.

The gene calls are TRBV5-6 and TRBJ1-6; a weak D match, TRBD1 (6 bases). Trimming took 4 bases from V and 8 from J, leaving 19 bases between them. Germline CDR1 and CDR2: SGHDT and YYEEEE. The CDR3 loop spans 16 amino acids. The CDR3 loop reads CASSHGQSHSYSPLHF. For the CDR3, the DNA is TGTGCCAGCAGCCATGGACAGTCCCATAGTTATTCACCCCTCCACTTT.

The chain combines TRBV5-6 with TRBJ1-4, with TRBD1 as a possible D gene (5 bases). Deletions cut 2 bases from V and 2 bases from J, with 16 bases between. The CDR3 extends over 17 amino acids. Germline loops: CDR1 SGHDT, CDR2 YYEEEE. DNA for the CDR3: TGTGCCAGCAGCTTTAATCCAGGGCGGGGTACTAATGAAAAACTGTTTTTT. It translates to CASSFNPGRGTNEKLFF.

The chain carries TRBV5-6 and TRBJ2-1, with 11 nucleotides matching TRBD2. The CDR3 is 16 amino acids. CDR1 SGHDT and CDR2 YYEEEE come from the germline V gene. V was clipped by 0 bases and J by 9 bases; unmatched bases: 8. DNA of the CDR3: TGTGCCAGCAGCTTGGCCGAACTAGCGGGAGTCCCTGAGCAGTTCTTC. It encodes CASSLAELAGVPEQFF.

This rearrangement joins TRBV18 to TRBJ2-7; possibly TRBD2 for D (6 bases). Germline assignment: CDR1 KGHSH and CDR2 LQKENI. V was cut by 3 bases and J by 6 bases, with 12 bases left in between. This CDR3 spans 13 amino acids. The CDR3 region is CASSPPGGAEQYF. The DNA of the CDR3 is TGTGCCAGCTCACCTCCTGGCGGGGCCGAGCAGTACTTC.

This rearrangement joins TRBV11-2 to TRBJ2-1, with D perhaps matching TRBD2 (6 bases). Looked up from germline, CDR1 is SGHAT and CDR2 is FQNNGV. The CDR3 extends over 14 amino acids. The germline V and J ends were trimmed by 8 bases and 4 bases, with 15 bases remaining between them. CDR3 sequence: CASAEAGIYNEQFF. CDR3 DNA: TGTGCCAGCGCAGAGGCGGGAATTTACAATGAGCAGTTCTTC.

CDR3 coding DNA: TGCGCCAGCAGCCAATCCGGAGGGGCGGGGAACACTGAAGCTTTCTTT. Translated: CASSQSGGAGNTEAFF. The V call is TRBV4-3, the J call TRBJ1-1; maybe TRBD1 (5 bases). The ends were cut back, 2 bases at V and 1 base at J, with 14 bases in the middle. This CDR3 is 16 amino acids long. Germline V gene lookup returns CDR1 LGHNA and CDR2 YSLEER.

The V gene is TRBV9, the J gene TRBJ2-7, with 10 bases that match TRBD2. CDR1 and CDR2 from the germline V gene are SGDLS and YYNGEE. The CDR3 has 13 amino acids. Unmatched junction bases numbered 6, after V lost 6 bases and J lost 6 bases. The CDR3 DNA follows: TGTGCCAGCACCGACCAGCGGGAGGGCGAGCAGTACTTC. Protein sequence: CASTDQREGEQYF.

This clone appeared once. V gene TRBV7-6 combines with J gene TRBJ2-1, with 16 bases fitting TRBD2. The CDR3 is 19 amino acids. Trimming at V came to 5 bases and at J to 8 bases, leaving 15 bases not matched to a gene. CDR1 SGHVS and CDR2 FNYEAQ come from the germline V gene. The CDR3 nucleotides read TGTGCCAGCAGCATCACGCTGGGACTAGCGGGAGGGCCGTTCGATGAGCAGTTCTTC. It specifies CASSITLGLAGGPFDEQFF.

The chain joins TRBV11-2 to TRBJ1-4; no definite D call. V dropped 0 bases and J dropped 8 bases, with 7 bases sitting between them. Looked up from germline, CDR1 is SGHAT and CDR2 is FQNNGV. CDR3 length: 13 amino acids. DNA for the CDR3: TGTGCCAGCAGCTTAGACCCGCGGGAAAAACTGTTTTTT. Its protein is CASSLDPREKLFF. The full variable domain, rest sourced from reference TRBV11-2 and TRBJ1-4, is EAGVAQSPRYKIIEKRQSVAFWCNPISGHATLYWYQQILGQGPKLLIQFQNNGVVDDSQLPKDRFSAERLKGVDSTLKIQPAKLEDSAVYLCASSLDPREKLFFGSGTQLSVL.

The chain has TRBV11-3 and TRBJ2-7, with unresolved D. The end of the DNA fits TRBJ2-5 better, so the J call may be wrong. The V gene's germline CDR1 is SGHNT and CDR2 YENEEA. The CDR3 contains 13 residues. As DNA, the CDR3 is TGTGCCAGCAGCTTGGGCGGACAAGAGACCCAGTACTTC. It encodes CASSLGGQETQYF.

This rearrangement joins TRBV16 to TRBJ1-2, with D hard to call. Between the trimmed V and J ends, which lost 2 bases and 1 base, there was a span of 14 bases. CDR1 and CDR2 from the germline V gene are KGHSY and FQNENV. This CDR3 has 16 amino acids. For the CDR3, the DNA is TGTGCCAGCAGCCAAGGTGTGGCCCGGGGTAACTATGGCTACACCTTC. Its translation is CASSQGVARGNYGYTF.

In this sample, this clone turned up once. The V gene is TRBV6-5, the J gene TRBJ2-7; 7 bases are a match to TRBD1. Trimming at V came to 6 bases and at J to 6 bases, leaving 8 bases not matched to a gene. Germline V gene lookup returns CDR1 MNHEY and CDR2 SVGAGI. The CDR3 loop spans 13 amino acids. The CDR3, as DNA: TGTGCCAGCAGACAGGGGAACCCCCCCGAGCAGTACTTC. Translation gives CASRQGNPPEQYF.

This chain connects TRBV9 to TRBJ2-2, with D tentatively TRBD2 (6 bases). CDR3 length: 15 residues. Germline V gene sequence: CDR1 SGDLS, CDR2 YYNGEE. V lost 3 bases and J 2 bases, leaving 11 bases between the germline ends. CDR3 in DNA: TGTGCCAGCAGCGCGGGACTGAGAAACACCGGGGAGCTGTTTTTT. Protein sequence: CASSAGLRNTGELFF.

The chain has TRBV9 and TRBJ2-7; D uncertain. This CDR3 has 12 amino acids. Germline V CDR1 and CDR2: SGDLS, YYNGEE. Trimming removed 3 bases from V and 0 bases from J, with 4 bases in between. The CDR3 region is CASSDNSYEQYF. CDR3 DNA: TGTGCCAGCAGCGATAACTCCTACGAGCAGTACTTC.

This clone was counted a few times. This sequence joins TRBV5-4 and TRBJ1-4; 7 positions match TRBD1. Germline trimming cut 4 bases from V and 5 bases from J; bases unmatched to any gene: 8. The germline gives CDR1 SGHNT, CDR2 YYREEE (reference sequence). The CDR3 consists of 15 residues. The CDR3 coding sequence is TGTGCCAGCAGCGATGATGGGACAGTAAATGAAAAACTGTTTTTT. As protein: CASSDDGTVNEKLFF.

This chain connects TRBV9 to TRBJ2-7; possible D gene TRBD1, 5 bases. Germline values: CDR1 SGDLS, CDR2 YYNGEE. Trimming left V 0 bases short and J 2 bases short, with 12 bases between. This CDR3 comprises 15 residues. The CDR3 here is CASSVGRRAPYEQYF. The CDR3 DNA reads as TGTGCCAGCAGCGTAGGACGCAGGGCCCCCTACGAGCAGTACTTC.